This T cell receptor (beta chain) appears in the sequencing data of a study of OX40 agonist ivuxolimab in advanced cancers. About the research overall: Males comprised roughly four fifths of the group, whose mean age was approximately 61 years (range roughly 23 to 90).

TCRdb's table, derived via immunoSEQ multiplex PCR, lists solely in-frame clones and lacks some. The repertoire has more than 45,000 clones, around nine tenths of them found once; the top ten carry roughly 12%. The germline gives CDR1 MNHEY, CDR2 SMNVEV (reference sequence). The CDR3 runs to 15 residues. V lost 3 bases, J lost 6 bases, and 14 bases lay in between. The source was CD4+ or CD8+ T cells sorted from blood, collected in a trial of the OX40 agonist ivuxolimab. The receptor was derived from an adult with an advanced solid tumor such as melanoma, head and neck, liver or kidney cancer. The chain combines TRBV27 with TRBJ2-2, with D possibly TRBD1 on 6 matching bases. The DNA for the CDR3 is TGTGCCAGCAGTTTTTCAGGGGACGCGCCCGGGGAGCTGTTTTTT. It translates to CASSFSGDAPGELFF.